This T cell receptor beta chain was identified in a study of blood T cell repertoires in COVID-19. Study information: Nucleic acid was either cDNA or gDNA, and it came from T cells, B-cell-depleted T cells, or PBMCs.

In the original workflow: Amplification from reference gene primers served as the basis for estimated nucleated cell counts. TCRdb's copy holds only in-frame clones and misses some; the assay was immunoSEQ multiplex PCR. For V, J and clone size, that table is used; D and trimming come from the DNA. The table includes more than 200,000 clones, around nine tenths detected once. Trimming left V 7 bases short and J 0 bases short, with 9 bases between. The CDR3 length is 13 residues. Germline V gives CDR1 MNHEY, CDR2 SVGAGI. The sample was peripheral blood. J is TRBJ1-1 and V is TRBV6-5, with D unresolved. The sequence was collected from a man older than 75 with acute or convalescent COVID-19. The CDR3 reads CASTRQVNTEAFF. CDR3 DNA: TGTGCCAGCACGCGTCAAGTGAACACTGAAGCTTTCTTT.